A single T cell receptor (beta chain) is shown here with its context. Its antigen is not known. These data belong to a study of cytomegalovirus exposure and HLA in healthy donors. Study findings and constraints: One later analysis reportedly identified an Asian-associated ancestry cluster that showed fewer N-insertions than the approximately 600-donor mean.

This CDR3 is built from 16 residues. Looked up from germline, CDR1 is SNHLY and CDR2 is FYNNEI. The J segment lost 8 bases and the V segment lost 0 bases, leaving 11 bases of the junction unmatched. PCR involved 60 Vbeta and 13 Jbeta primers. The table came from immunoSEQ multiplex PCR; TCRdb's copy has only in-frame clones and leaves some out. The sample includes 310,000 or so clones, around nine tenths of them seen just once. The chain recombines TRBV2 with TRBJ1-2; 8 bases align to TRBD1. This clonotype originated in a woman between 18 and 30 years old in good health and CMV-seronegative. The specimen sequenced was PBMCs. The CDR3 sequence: CASSEAFRETGDGYTF. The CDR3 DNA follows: TGTGCCAGCAGTGAAGCCTTCCGCGAGACAGGGGACGGCTACACCTTC.